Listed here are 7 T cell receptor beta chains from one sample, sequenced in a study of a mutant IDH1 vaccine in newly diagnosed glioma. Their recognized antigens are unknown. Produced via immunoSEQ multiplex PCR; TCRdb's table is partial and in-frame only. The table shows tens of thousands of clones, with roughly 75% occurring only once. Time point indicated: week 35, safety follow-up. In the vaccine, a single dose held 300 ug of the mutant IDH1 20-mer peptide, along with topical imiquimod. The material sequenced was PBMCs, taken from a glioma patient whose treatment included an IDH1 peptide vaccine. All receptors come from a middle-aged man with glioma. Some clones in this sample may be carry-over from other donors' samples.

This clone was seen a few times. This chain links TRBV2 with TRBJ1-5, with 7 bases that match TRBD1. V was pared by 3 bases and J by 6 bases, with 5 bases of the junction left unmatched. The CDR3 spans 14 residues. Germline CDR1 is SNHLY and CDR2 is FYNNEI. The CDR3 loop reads CASSDRQGSQPQHF. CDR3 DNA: TGTGCCAGCAGTGACAGACAGGGTAGTCAGCCCCAGCATTTT.

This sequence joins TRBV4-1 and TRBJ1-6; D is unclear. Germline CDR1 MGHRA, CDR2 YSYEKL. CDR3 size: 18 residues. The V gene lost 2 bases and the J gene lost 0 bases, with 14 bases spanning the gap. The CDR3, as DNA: TGCGCCAGCAGCCAAAGACAATGGGCAAGCTCCTATAATTCACCCCTCCACTTT. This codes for CASSQRQWASSYNSPLHF.

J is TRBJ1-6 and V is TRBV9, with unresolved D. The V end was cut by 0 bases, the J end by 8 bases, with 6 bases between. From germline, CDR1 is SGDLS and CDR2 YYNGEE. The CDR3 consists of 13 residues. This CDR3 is CASSVGMDSPLHF. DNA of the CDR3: TGTGCCAGCAGCGTAGGCATGGATTCACCCCTCCACTTT.

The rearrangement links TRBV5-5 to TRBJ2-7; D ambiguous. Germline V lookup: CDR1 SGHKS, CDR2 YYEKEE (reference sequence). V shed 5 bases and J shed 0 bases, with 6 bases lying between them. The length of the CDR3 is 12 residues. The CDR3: CASSTASYEQYF. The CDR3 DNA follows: TGTGCCAGCAGTACAGCCTCCTACGAGCAGTACTTC.

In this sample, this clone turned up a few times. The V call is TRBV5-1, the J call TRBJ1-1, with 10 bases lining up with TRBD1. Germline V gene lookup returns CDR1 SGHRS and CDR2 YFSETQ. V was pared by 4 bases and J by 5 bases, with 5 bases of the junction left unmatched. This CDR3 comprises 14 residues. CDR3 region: CASSLGQGETEAFF. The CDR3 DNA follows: TGCGCCAGCAGCCTAGGACAGGGGGAGACTGAAGCTTTCTTT.

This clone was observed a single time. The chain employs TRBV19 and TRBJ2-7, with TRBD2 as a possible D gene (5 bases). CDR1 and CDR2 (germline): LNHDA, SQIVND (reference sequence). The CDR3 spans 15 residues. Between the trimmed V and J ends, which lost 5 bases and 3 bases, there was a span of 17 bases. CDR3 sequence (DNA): TGTGCCAGTAGTGTCGATGGAGGAACCGGCTACGAGCAGTACTTC. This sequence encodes CASSVDGGTGYEQYF.

The CDR3 region is CASSTFRANQETQYF. CDR3 in DNA: TGTGCCAGCAGTACCTTCCGGGCCAACCAAGAGACCCAGTACTTC. The chain is built from TRBV6-6 and TRBJ2-5, with unresolved D. Germline V gene data show CDR1 as MNHNY and CDR2 as SVGAGI (reference sequence). V was trimmed by 5 bases and J by 0 bases, leaving 13 bases between them. This CDR3 has 15 residues.